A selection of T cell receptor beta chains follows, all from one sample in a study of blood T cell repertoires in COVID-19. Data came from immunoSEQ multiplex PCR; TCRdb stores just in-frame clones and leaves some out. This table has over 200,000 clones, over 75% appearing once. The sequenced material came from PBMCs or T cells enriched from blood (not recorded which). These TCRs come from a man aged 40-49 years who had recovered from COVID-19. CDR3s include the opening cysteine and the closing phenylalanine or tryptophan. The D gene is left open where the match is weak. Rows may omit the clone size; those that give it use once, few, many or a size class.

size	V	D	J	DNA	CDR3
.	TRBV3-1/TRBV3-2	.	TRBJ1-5	TGTGCCAGCAGCCGTGGGGCCATGCCCAACAATCAGCCCCAGCATTTT	CASSRGAMPNNQPQHF
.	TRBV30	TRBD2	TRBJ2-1	TGTGCCTGGAGTGCCGGGACTACCTACGCTGAGCAGTTCTTC	CAWSAGTTYAEQFF
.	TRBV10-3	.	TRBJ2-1	TGTGCCATCAGTCGAGGGGGGGATTTTAACAATGAGCAGTTCTTC	CAISRGGDFNNEQFF
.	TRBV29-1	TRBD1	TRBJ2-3	TGCAGCGTTGACAGGGGGCTCCTAGCTAGCACAGATACGCAGTATTTT	CSVDRGLLASTDTQYF
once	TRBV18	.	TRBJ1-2	TGTGCCAGCTCACCCAGGGTAGGAGGCTACACCTTC	CASSPRVGGYTF
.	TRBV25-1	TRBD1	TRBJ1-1	TGTGCCAGCAGGGGACAGGGCTTATACGAAGCTTTCTTT	CASRGQGLYEAFF
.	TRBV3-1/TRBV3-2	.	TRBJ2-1	TGTGCCAGCAGCCTCGTCCGCGGTGAGCAGTTCTTC	CASSLVRGEQFF
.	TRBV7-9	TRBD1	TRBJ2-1	TGTGCCAGCAGCTTAGCGTCAGGACAGGGGCAAGGGCAGTTCTTC	CASSLASGQGQGQFF
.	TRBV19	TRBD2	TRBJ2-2	TGTGCCAGTAGTATAGCGGGGGGGAACACCGGGGAGCTGTTTTTT	CASSIAGGNTGELFF
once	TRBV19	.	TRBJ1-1	TGTGCCAGTCAGAATGGGGACTACTCGGCTTTCTTT	CASQNGDYSAFF
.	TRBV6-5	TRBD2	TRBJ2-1	TGTGCCAGCAGTTACCTAGCGGGTGCCTACAATGAGCAGTTCTTC	CASSYLAGAYNEQFF
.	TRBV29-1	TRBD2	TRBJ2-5	TGCAGCGTTCGGCAGCGGGGGGTTCGGGAGACCCAGTACTTC	CSVRQRGVRETQYF
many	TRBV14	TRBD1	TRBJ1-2	TGTGCCAGCAGCCAAGATGTCGGGACAGTTCTTGTCACCTTC	CASSQDVGTVLVTF
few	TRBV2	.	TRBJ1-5	TGTGCCAGCAGTGCCCAGAATCAGCCCCAGCATTTT	CASSAQNQPQHF
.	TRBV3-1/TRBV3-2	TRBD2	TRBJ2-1	TGTGCCAGCAGCCACCCGACTAGCGGGATTTACAATGAGCAGTTCTTC	CASSHPTSGIYNEQFF
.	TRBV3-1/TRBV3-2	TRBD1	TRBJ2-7	TGTGCCAGCAGCCAAGGTACGGGACAGGGTGGCGAGCAGTACTTC	CASSQGTGQGGEQYF
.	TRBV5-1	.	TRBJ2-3	TGCGCCAGCAGCTTGGTGGCAGGATCAGATACGCAGTATTTT	CASSLVAGSDTQYF
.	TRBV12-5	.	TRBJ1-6	TGTGCTAGTGGTTCCGGACAGTCTTATTCACCCCTCCACTTT	CASGSGQSYSPLHF
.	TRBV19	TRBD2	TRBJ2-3	TGTGCCAGTAGCGTAGGCGGGAGCAGGCTTAGGACAGATACGCAGTATTTT	CASSVGGSRLRTDTQYF
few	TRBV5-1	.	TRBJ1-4	TGCGCCAGCAGCTCGTCAACTAATGAAAAACTGTTTTTT	CASSSSTNEKLFF
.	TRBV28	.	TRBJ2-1	TGTGCCAGCAGTAAACCCGGGGGACCTTACAATGAGCAGTTCTTC	CASSKPGGPYNEQFF
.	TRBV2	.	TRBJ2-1	TGTGCCAGCGGCGGGCACTACAATGAGCAGTTCTTC	CASGGHYNEQFF
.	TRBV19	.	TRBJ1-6	TGTGCCAGTAGTCCCCCGAGGTGGCGATCGACGTCACCCCTCCACTTT	CASSPPRWRSTSPLHF
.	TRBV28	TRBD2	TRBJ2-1	TGTGCCAGCAGTGATCCGCGCGGGGGGCCTTACAATGAGCAGTTCTTC	CASSDPRGGPYNEQFF
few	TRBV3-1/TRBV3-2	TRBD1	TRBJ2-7	TGTGCCAGCAGCAGGGACAGACTATACGAGCAGTACTTC	CASSRDRLYEQYF
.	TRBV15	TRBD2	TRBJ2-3	TGTGCCACCAGCAGTACGGGGGGGCTTGTTCACCACACAGATACGCAGTATTTT	CATSSTGGLVHHTDTQYF
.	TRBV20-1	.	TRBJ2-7	TGCAGTGCTAGGCGGGAATACGAGCAGTACTTC	CSARREYEQYF
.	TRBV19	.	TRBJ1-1	TGTGCCAGTAGTATAGGGGCGGGTAGGAAGGTGAACACTGAAGCTTTCTTT	CASSIGAGRKVNTEAFF